Each of the 5 T cell receptor beta chains below was sequenced from the same sample in a study of T cell responses to AZD1222 COVID-19 vaccine. TCRdb's copy holds only in-frame clones and misses some; the assay was immunoSEQ multiplex PCR. The sample carries roughly 77,000 clones, 90% recorded once. Sequences were derived from peripheral blood, sampled 28 days after the second AZD1222 dose. Every receptor here comes from an adult who received the AZD1222 COVID-19 vaccine.

The V gene is TRBV7-9, the J gene TRBJ1-2; maybe TRBD1 (5 bases). The CDR3 loop spans 14 amino acids. The V gene's germline CDR1 is SEHNR and CDR2 FQNEAQ (reference sequence). With 5 bases removed from V and 4 bases from J, the gap between germline ends came to 14 bases. The CDR3 spells CASSPGGSPYGYTF. The CDR3 region has the DNA TGTGCCAGCAGCCCCGGGGGGTCCCCCTATGGCTACACCTTC. Full variable domain (remainder filled in from reference TRBV7-9 and TRBJ1-2): DTGVSQNPRHKITKRGQNVTFRCDPISEHNRLYWYRQTLGQGPEFLTYFQNEAQLEKSRLLSDRFSAERPKGSFSTLEIQRTEQGDSAMYLCASSPGGSPYGYTFGSGTRLTVV.

This clone has just one count. This chain joins TRBV27 and TRBJ2-7, with a weak D call TRBD2 (6 bases). The CDR3 covers 15 residues. The germline gives CDR1 MNHEY, CDR2 SMNVEV (reference sequence). Trimming cost V 6 bases and J 0 bases, with 15 bases left between them. The CDR3: CASRTRDWSSYEQYF. Here the CDR3 DNA reads TGTGCCAGCAGAACCCGGGACTGGAGCTCCTACGAGCAGTACTTC.

This chain connects TRBV27 to TRBJ1-6, with 9 bases identical to TRBD1. Germline CDR1 and CDR2: MNHEY and SMNVEV (reference sequence). V dropped 6 bases and J dropped 7; count of bases not matched to a gene: 4. This CDR3 contains 14 residues. Here the CDR3 DNA reads TGTGCCAGCAGAGGCGGGACAGGGAATTCACCCCTCCACTTT. The encoded protein is CASRGGTGNSPLHF.

The chain couples TRBV15 to TRBJ2-1, with D uncertain. The germline V and J ends were trimmed by 3 bases and 10 bases, with 25 bases remaining between them. The V gene's germline CDR1 is LNHNV and CDR2 YYDKDF (reference sequence). The CDR3 loop spans 17 amino acids. As DNA, the CDR3 is TGTGCCACCAGCAGGGAGTGGGGTCGATCCACAAACTCAGAGCAGTTCTTC. Residues: CATSREWGRSTNSEQFF. Looking up the rest from reference TRBV15 and TRBJ2-1 gives the full variable domain: DAMVIQNPRYQVTQFGKPVTLSCSQTLNHNVMYWYQQKSSQAPKLLFHYYDKDFNNEADTPDNFQSRRPNTSFCFLDIRSPGLGDTAMYLCATSREWGRSTNSEQFFGPGTRLTVL.

This sequence joins TRBV5-6 and TRBJ2-6; weak D call: TRBD2 (5 bases). V was trimmed by 4 bases and J by 0 bases, leaving 8 bases between them. The CDR3 is 15 amino acids. CDR1 and CDR2 from the germline V gene are SGHDT and YYEEEE. CDR3 protein: CASSRRGSGANVLTF. CDR3 nucleotides: TGTGCCAGCAGCCGACGGGGCTCTGGGGCCAACGTCCTGACTTTC.